This passage covers 27 T cell receptor beta chains from one sample sequenced in a study of T cell responses to AZD1222 COVID-19 vaccine. The data were produced by immunoSEQ multiplex PCR, yet TCRdb's version contains in-frame clones alone and is incomplete. Among about 190,000 clones listed, around 90% were seen once. Source: peripheral blood, taken on day 0 of AZD1222 vaccination. Receptors were obtained from an adult in good health.

This rearrangement joins TRBV10-3 to TRBJ1-1; 10 positions agree with TRBD1. This CDR3 region has 16 residues. CDR1 ENHRY and CDR2 SYGVKD come from the germline V gene. Losses at the gene ends were 2 bases for V and 1 base for J; bases not matched to a gene: 4. The CDR3 DNA sequence: TGTGCCATCAGTGAGCCGAGGACAGGGGGGAACACTGAAGCTTTCTTT. Translating gives CAISEPRTGGNTEAFF.

This rearrangement joins TRBV29-1 to TRBJ2-2; weak D call: TRBD1 (6 bases). The V end was cut by 4 bases, the J end by 7 bases, with 16 bases between. Germline assignment: CDR1 SQVTM and CDR2 ANQGSEA. The CDR3 length is 14 residues. CDR3 DNA: TGCAGCGTTGGCAAACAGGGATCATTCGGGGAGCTGTTTTTT. Its protein is CSVGKQGSFGELFF.

This clone showed up just once. The rearrangement links TRBV19 to TRBJ2-1, with unresolved D. V lost 2 bases and J 4 bases, leaving 12 bases between the germline ends. The CDR3 has 15 amino acids. The V gene's germline CDR1 is LNHDA and CDR2 SQIVND (reference sequence). The CDR3 nucleotides read TGTGCCAGTAGTATACAAGGACCCCTTTACAATGAGCAGTTCTTC. Protein: CASSIQGPLYNEQFF.

The V gene is TRBV12-3 or TRBV12-4, the J gene TRBJ1-3; perhaps TRBD1 as D (6 bases). The CDR3 runs 13 residues. V shed 10 bases and J shed 2 bases, with 12 bases lying between them. The CDR3 DNA reads as TGTGCCACCAGGGGCGCCCCTGGAAACACCATATATTTT. It encodes CATRGAPGNTIYF.

The CDR3 nucleotides are TGTGCCAGCAGCACCATGACAGGGCCCGATGGCTACACCTTC. Its protein is CASSTMTGPDGYTF. This chain uses TRBV5-6 with TRBJ1-2; 7 nucleotides agree with TRBD1. Per the germline V gene, CDR1 is SGHDT and CDR2 is YYEEEE. CDR3 length: 14 residues. Trimming at V came to 4 bases and at J to 6 bases, leaving 9 bases not matched to a gene.

The chain carries TRBV5-1 and TRBJ1-2; 8 bases align to TRBD1. Germline V lookup: CDR1 SGHRS, CDR2 YFSETQ. The ends lost 4 bases at V and 3 bases at J; junction bases unmatched: 5. This CDR3 region has 14 residues. The CDR3 loop is CASSPTGDDYGYTF. CDR3 sequence (DNA): TGCGCCAGCAGCCCGACAGGGGATGACTATGGCTACACCTTC.

The V gene is TRBV2, the J gene TRBJ2-7, with D perhaps matching TRBD2 (5 bases). The germline CDR1 and CDR2 sequences are SNHLY and FYNNEI. This CDR3 has 14 residues. Trimming cost V 2 bases and J 2 bases, with 10 bases left between them. Written as DNA, the CDR3 is TGTGCCAGCAGTGAATGGACTGGTACCTACGAGCAGTACTTC. Protein product: CASSEWTGTYEQYF.

This clone was counted once. This chain uses TRBV27 with TRBJ2-7; 9 bases agree with TRBD2. CDR1 and CDR2 (germline): MNHEY, SMNVEV (reference sequence). This CDR3 is built from 14 residues. The ends lost 7 bases at V and 5 bases at J; junction bases unmatched: 9. CDR3 residues: CASTTPGLANEQYF. The CDR3 region has the DNA TGTGCCAGCACCACTCCGGGACTAGCTAACGAGCAGTACTTC.

The rearrangement uses TRBV3-1 (or the pseudogene TRBV3-2) and TRBJ2-2, with D maybe TRBD2 (5 bases). Germline lookup yields CDR1 LGHDT and CDR2 YNNKEL (reference sequence). The CDR3 consists of 15 residues. V shed 4 bases and J shed 0 bases, with 9 bases lying between them. For the CDR3, the DNA is TGTGCCAGCAGCCGAGGGTCACCGAACACCGGGGAGCTGTTTTTT. Translated: CASSRGSPNTGELFF.

The CDR3 DNA follows: TGTGCCAGCAGCCCCTGGCGACTAGCGGGGGGTAGGCCAGATACGCAGTATTTT. It codes for CASSPWRLAGGRPDTQYF. This chain connects TRBV3-1 (or the pseudogene TRBV3-2) to TRBJ2-3, with 13 positions matching TRBD2. The germline CDR1 and CDR2 sequences are LGHDT and YNNKEL (reference sequence). V trimming: 4 bases; J trimming: 4 bases; junction bases outside the gene matches: 11. The CDR3 covers 18 residues.

This chain joins TRBV19 and TRBJ1-5; 8 positions agree with TRBD1. CDR3 length: 14 residues. The germline V gene encodes CDR1 LNHDA and CDR2 SQIVND (reference sequence). With V trimmed by 3 bases and J by 7 bases, 5 bases remained unmatched. The DNA for the CDR3 is TGTGCCAGTAGTATTGGACAGGGTGGACAGCCCCAGCATTTT. Its protein is CASSIGQGGQPQHF.

The genes are TRBV27 and TRBJ1-1, with no clear D. Germline V gene lookup returns CDR1 MNHEY and CDR2 SMNVEV (reference sequence). Trimming cost V 5 bases and J 4 bases, with 14 bases left between them. The CDR3 totals 14 residues. The CDR3 loop reads CASSRWADLTEAFF. As DNA, the CDR3 is TGTGCCAGCAGTCGATGGGCGGATCTCACTGAAGCTTTCTTT.

This clone showed up just once. Other DNA sequences in the same sample also yield this CDR3. The J gene is TRBJ2-7, the V gene TRBV27; D is undetermined. The CDR3 is 12 amino acids. Germline V gene lookup returns CDR1 MNHEY and CDR2 SMNVEV (reference sequence). The V end lost 4 bases, the J end lost 4 bases, and 8 bases lay between the germline ends. The CDR3 protein is CASSSTGYEQYF. In DNA form, the CDR3 reads TGTGCCAGCAGTTCTACGGGTTACGAGCAGTACTTC.

This chain links TRBV27 with TRBJ2-1; D is ambiguous. Trimming removed 3 bases from V and 8 bases from J, with 17 bases in between. The germline V gene encodes CDR1 MNHEY and CDR2 SMNVEV (reference sequence). The CDR3 contains 15 residues. CDR3 protein: CASSFYVRAGDEQFF. DNA of the CDR3: TGTGCCAGCAGTTTCTATGTTCGGGCTGGGGATGAGCAGTTCTTC.

V usage is TRBV20-1 and J usage is TRBJ1-5; 10 bases agree with TRBD1. This CDR3 is 15 amino acids long. Unmatched junction bases numbered 9, after V lost 3 bases and J lost 7 bases. The V gene's germline CDR1 is DFQATT and CDR2 SNEGSKA (reference sequence). The CDR3 sequence is CSASGDRGGNQPQHF. CDR3 bases: TGCAGTGCTAGTGGGGACAGGGGAGGTAACCAGCCCCAGCATTTT.

V and J are TRBV27 and TRBJ1-5, with 8 bases lining up with TRBD1. CDR3 size: 13 residues. CDR1 and CDR2 (germline): MNHEY, SMNVEV (reference sequence). V trimming: 11 bases; J trimming: 5 bases; junction bases outside the gene matches: 8. The CDR3 nucleotides read TGTGCCCTCCGGCAGGGGGCTGATCAGCCCCAGCATTTT. Translation gives CALRQGADQPQHF.

The rearrangement joins TRBV11-2 to TRBJ2-7; D is ambiguous. Germline V CDR1 and CDR2: SGHAT, FQNNGV. The ends were cut back, 1 base at V and 2 bases at J, with 6 bases in the middle. The CDR3 has 13 amino acids. DNA of the CDR3: TGTGCCAGCAGCTTAGCGGACCCCTACGAGCAGTACTTC. It specifies CASSLADPYEQYF.

The chain joins TRBV6-5 to TRBJ2-7; D is ambiguous. Trimming removed 5 bases from V and 5 bases from J, with 10 bases in between. The germline CDR1 and CDR2 sequences are MNHEY and SVGAGI. This CDR3 spans 12 amino acids. CDR3 DNA: TGTGCCAGCAGTAGGCTTAATCACGAGCAGTACTTC. It codes for CASSRLNHEQYF.

In DNA form, the CDR3 reads TGTGCCAGTGGCAGTACCACCGGGGAGCTGTTTTTT. Encoded protein: CASGSTTGELFF. The V gene is TRBV6-4, the J gene TRBJ2-2; D is uncertain. Trimming took off 9 bases at V and 4 bases at J, with 9 bases between the two ends. The CDR3 is 12 residues long. Germline CDR1 and CDR2: MRHNA and SNTAGT.

The V and J genes are TRBV29-1 and TRBJ2-1; D ambiguous. There are 15 residues in the CDR3. Germline-derived CDR1 and CDR2 are SQVTM and ANQGSEA. V lost 3 bases to trimming and J lost 2 bases, with 14 bases between them. The CDR3 bases are TGCAGCGTTGACGGCCAGACTGCGCCCTACAATGAGCAGTTCTTC. Its protein product is CSVDGQTAPYNEQFF.

The chain has TRBV5-6 and TRBJ1-3; perhaps TRBD1 as D (6 bases). The CDR3 extends over 14 amino acids. Germline CDR1 reads SGHDT; CDR2 reads YYEEEE. V dropped 0 bases and J dropped 3 bases, with 7 bases sitting between them. DNA of the CDR3: TGTGCCAGCAGCTTGGGACAGGTTGGAAACACCATATATTTT. Protein product: CASSLGQVGNTIYF.

The genes are TRBV6-5 and TRBJ2-1, with TRBD2 as a possible D gene (5 bases). Germline loops: CDR1 MNHEY, CDR2 SVGAGI. This CDR3 is built from 15 residues. Trimming removed 4 bases at V and 9 bases at J, with 19 bases between. The CDR3 here is CASSLNPGLIGEQFF. The CDR3 region has the DNA TGTGCCAGCAGTTTAAATCCCGGACTTATAGGTGAGCAGTTCTTC.

Details on this clone: At one boundary the junction diverges from the germline segment, which might be a read error. The CDR3 loop reads CASSLEGRTYEQYF. In nucleotides, the CDR3 is TGTGCTAGCAGCTTAGAGGGTAGAACCTACGAGCAGTACTTC. The gene calls are TRBV7-7 and TRBJ2-7, with D possibly matching TRBD2 (5 bases). Germline lookup yields CDR1 SSHAT and CDR2 FNYEAQ (reference sequence). The CDR3 sequence is 14 residues long.

The chain is built from TRBV4-1 and TRBJ1-4; unclear D gene. Trimming shortened V by 4 bases and J by 4 bases, and 13 bases separated the two germline ends. In germline, CDR1 is MGHRA, CDR2 YSYEKL. The CDR3 loop spans 15 amino acids. Here the CDR3 DNA reads TGCGCCAGCAGCCCATGGACGGCTAATAATGAAAAACTGTTTTTT. This codes for CASSPWTANNEKLFF.

CDR3 sequence reads: CASSLEATNEKLFF. For the CDR3, the DNA is TGTGCCAGCAGTTTAGAAGCGACTAATGAAAAACTGTTTTTT. This chain connects TRBV28 to TRBJ1-4, with D unclear. Trimming left V 2 bases short and J 2 bases short, with 6 bases between. The CDR3 extends over 14 amino acids. In germline, CDR1 is MDHEN, CDR2 SYDVKM.

The chain recombines TRBV7-3 with TRBJ2-7; D gene ambiguous. CDR1 is SGHTA, CDR2 FQGTGA, per germline. Trimming removed 5 bases from V and 7 bases from J, with 15 bases in between. CDR3 size: 13 residues. CDR3 coding DNA: TGTGCCAGCAGCCCGGATACCGTAGGGGAGCAGTACTTC. Its protein is CASSPDTVGEQYF.

The chain recombines TRBV18 with TRBJ1-2; D gene unclear. The germline V and J ends were trimmed by 2 bases and 0 bases, with 16 bases remaining between them. The length of the CDR3 is 17 residues. CDR1 KGHSH and CDR2 LQKENI come from the germline V gene. The CDR3 reads CASSPNVGDLANYGYTF. CDR3 bases: TGTGCCAGCTCACCAAACGTGGGTGACTTAGCTAACTATGGCTACACCTTC.